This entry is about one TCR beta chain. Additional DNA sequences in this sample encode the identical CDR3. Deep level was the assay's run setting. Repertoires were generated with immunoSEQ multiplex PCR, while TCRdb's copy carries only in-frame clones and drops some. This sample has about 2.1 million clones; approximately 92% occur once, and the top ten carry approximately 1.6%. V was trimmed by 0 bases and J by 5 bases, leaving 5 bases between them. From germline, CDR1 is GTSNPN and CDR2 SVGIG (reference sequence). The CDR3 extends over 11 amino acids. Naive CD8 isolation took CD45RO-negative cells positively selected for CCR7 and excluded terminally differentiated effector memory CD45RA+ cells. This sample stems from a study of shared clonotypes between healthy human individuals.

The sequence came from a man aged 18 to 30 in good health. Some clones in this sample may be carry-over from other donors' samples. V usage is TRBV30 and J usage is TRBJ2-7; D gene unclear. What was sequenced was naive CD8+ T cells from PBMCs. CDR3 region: CAWSVGHEQYF. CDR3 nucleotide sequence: TGTGCCTGGAGTGTAGGGCACGAGCAGTACTTC.